The T cell receptor (beta chain) under discussion was sequenced for a study of cytomegalovirus exposure and HLA in healthy donors. Looking at the study overall: The study placed around 80% of its approximately 400 genotyped donors in the Caucasian-associated ancestry cluster.

V gave up 3 bases and J gave up 6 bases; unmatched junction bases: 3. Germline V lookup: CDR1 MNHNS, CDR2 SASEGT. This CDR3 is built from 13 residues. On this clone itself: Its antigen is unknown.

This PCR relied on a set of 60 Vbeta primers and 13 Jbeta primers. TCRdb keeps only in-frame clones here, not all; method: immunoSEQ multiplex PCR. The table shows roughly 60,000 clones, with approximately 80% occurring only once. Overall study results and limits: The authors confirmed in vitro that a few CMV-associated chains were specific for CMV antigens.

Source material: PBMCs. The source is a female donor in good health and CMV-seronegative. This chain links TRBV6-1 with TRBJ2-7; TRBD1 matches 9 bases. CDR3 sequence (DNA): TGTGCCAGCAGTGACGGGGACAGGGCCGAGCAGTACTTC. It encodes CASSDGDRAEQYF.